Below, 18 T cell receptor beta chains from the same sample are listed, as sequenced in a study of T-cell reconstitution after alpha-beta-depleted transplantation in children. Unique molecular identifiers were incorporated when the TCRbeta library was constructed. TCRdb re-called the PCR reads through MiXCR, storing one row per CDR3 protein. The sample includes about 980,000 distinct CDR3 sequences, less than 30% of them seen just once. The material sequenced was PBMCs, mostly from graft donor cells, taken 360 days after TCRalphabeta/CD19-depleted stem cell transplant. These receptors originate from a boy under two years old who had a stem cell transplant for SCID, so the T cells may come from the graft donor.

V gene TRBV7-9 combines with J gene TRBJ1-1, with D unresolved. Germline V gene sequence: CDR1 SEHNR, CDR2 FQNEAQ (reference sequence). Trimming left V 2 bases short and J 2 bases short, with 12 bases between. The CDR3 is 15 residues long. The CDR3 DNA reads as TGTGCCAGCAGCTTATATGGAGCAGGTAACACTGAAGCTTTCTTT. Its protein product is CASSLYGAGNTEAFF.

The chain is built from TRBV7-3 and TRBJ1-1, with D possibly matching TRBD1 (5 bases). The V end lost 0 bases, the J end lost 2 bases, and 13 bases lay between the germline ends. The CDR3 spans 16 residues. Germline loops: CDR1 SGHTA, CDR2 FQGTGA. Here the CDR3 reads CASSLTRRGRNTEAFF. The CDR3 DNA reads TGTGCCAGCAGCTTAACGAGAAGGGGACGAAACACTGAAGCTTTCTTT.

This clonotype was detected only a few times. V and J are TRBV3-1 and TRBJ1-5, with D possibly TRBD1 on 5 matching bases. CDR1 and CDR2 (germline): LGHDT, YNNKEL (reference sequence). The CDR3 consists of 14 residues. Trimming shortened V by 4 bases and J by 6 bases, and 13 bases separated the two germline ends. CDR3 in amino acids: CASSPRTNSQPQHF. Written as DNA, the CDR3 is TGTGCCAGCAGCCCCCGGACAAACAGTCAGCCCCAGCATTTT.

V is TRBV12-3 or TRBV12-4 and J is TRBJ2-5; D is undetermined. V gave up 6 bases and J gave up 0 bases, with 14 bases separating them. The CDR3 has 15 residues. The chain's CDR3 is CASSPVRMYQETQYF. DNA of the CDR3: TGTGCCAGCAGCCCGGTGCGGATGTACCAAGAGACCCAGTACTTC.

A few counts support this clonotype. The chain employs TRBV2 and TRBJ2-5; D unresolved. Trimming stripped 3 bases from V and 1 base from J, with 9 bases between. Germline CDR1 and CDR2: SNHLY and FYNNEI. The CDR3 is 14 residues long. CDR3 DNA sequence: TGTGCCAGCAGTGATCGGTGGCTCCAAGAGACCCAGTACTTC. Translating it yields CASSDRWLQETQYF. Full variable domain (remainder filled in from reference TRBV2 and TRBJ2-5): EPEVTQTPSHQVTQMGQEVILRCVPISNHLYFYWYRQILGQKVEFLVSFYNNEISEKSEIFDDQFSVERPDGSNFTLKIRSTKLEDSAMYFCASSDRWLQETQYFGPGTRLLVL.

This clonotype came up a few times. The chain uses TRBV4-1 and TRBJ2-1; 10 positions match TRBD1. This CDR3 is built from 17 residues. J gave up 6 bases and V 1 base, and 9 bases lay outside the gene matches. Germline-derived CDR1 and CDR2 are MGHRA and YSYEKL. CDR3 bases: TGCGCCAGCAGCCAAGGATTGAGGGACAGGGGATCCAATGAGCAGTTCTTC. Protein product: CASSQGLRDRGSNEQFF.

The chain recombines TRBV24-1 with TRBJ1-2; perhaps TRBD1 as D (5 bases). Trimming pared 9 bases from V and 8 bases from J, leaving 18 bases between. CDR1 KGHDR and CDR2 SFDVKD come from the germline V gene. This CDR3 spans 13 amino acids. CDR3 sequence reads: CATSKGGVPGYTF. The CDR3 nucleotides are TGTGCCACCTCTAAAGGAGGGGTCCCGGGCTACACCTTC.

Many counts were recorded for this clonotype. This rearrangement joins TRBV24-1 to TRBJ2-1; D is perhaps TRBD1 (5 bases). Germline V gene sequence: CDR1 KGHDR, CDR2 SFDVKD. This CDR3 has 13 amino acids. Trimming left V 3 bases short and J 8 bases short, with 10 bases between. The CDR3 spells CATSDGAGDEQFF. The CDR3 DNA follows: TGTGCCACCAGTGATGGGGCCGGCGATGAGCAGTTCTTC.

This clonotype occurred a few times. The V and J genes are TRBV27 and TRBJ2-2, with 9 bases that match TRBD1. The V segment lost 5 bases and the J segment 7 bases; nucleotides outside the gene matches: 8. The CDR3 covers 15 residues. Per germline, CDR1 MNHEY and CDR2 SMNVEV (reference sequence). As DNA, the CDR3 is TGTGCCAGCAGTACCAGCACAGGGGGCGGCGGGGAGCTGTTTTTT. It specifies CASSTSTGGGGELFF.

The CDR3 DNA reads TGTGCCAGCAGTCCTCCTTTCGGTGGGAACACTGAAGCTTTCTTT. Encoded protein: CASSPPFGGNTEAFF. The genes are TRBV6-1 and TRBJ1-1; D ambiguous. Trimming removed 5 bases at V and 1 base at J, with 14 bases between. Germline loops: CDR1 MNHNS, CDR2 SASEGT. The CDR3 length is 15 residues.

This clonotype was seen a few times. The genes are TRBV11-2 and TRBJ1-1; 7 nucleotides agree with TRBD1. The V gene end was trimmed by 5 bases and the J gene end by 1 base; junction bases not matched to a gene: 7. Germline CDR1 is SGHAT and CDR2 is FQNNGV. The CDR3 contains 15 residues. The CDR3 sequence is CASSTMTGRNTEAFF. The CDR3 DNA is TGTGCCAGCAGCACTATGACAGGGCGGAACACTGAAGCTTTCTTT. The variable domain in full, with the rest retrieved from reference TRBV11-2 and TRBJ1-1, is EAGVAQSPRYKIIEKRQSVAFWCNPISGHATLYWYQQILGQGPKLLIQFQNNGVVDDSQLPKDRFSAERLKGVDSTLKIQPAKLEDSAVYLCASSTMTGRNTEAFFGQGTRLTVV.

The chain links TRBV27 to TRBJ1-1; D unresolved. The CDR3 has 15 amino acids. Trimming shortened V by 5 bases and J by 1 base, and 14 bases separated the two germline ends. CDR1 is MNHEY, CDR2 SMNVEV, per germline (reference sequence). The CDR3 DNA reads TGTGCCAGCAGTGCCCCCTCCTTGGGGAACACTGAAGCTTTCTTT. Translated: CASSAPSLGNTEAFF.

The CDR3 DNA follows: TGTGCCAGCAGTTCCATCATTCAGGGGAGAGAGACCCAGTACTTC. It yields the protein CASSSIIQGRETQYF. The J gene is TRBJ2-5, the V gene TRBV12-3 or TRBV12-4; a weak D match, TRBD1 (6 bases). V lost 4 bases, J lost 4 bases, and 16 bases lay in between. The CDR3 is made up of 15 amino acids.

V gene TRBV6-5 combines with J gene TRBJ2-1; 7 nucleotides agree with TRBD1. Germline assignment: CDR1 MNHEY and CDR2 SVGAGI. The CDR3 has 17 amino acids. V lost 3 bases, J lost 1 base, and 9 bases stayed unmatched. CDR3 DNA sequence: TGTGCCAGCAGTTATGCACCCTCGACAGGGTCCTACAATGAGCAGTTCTTC. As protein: CASSYAPSTGSYNEQFF.

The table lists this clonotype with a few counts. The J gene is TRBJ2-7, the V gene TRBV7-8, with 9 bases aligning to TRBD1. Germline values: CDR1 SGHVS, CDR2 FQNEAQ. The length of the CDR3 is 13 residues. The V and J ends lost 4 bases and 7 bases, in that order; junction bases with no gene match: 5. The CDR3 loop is CASSSTGTGEQYF. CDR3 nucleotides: TGTGCCAGCAGCTCAACCGGGACAGGGGAGCAGTACTTC.

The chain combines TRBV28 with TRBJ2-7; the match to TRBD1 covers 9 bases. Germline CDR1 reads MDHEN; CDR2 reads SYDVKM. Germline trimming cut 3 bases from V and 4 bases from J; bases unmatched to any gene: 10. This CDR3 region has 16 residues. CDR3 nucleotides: TGTGCCAGCAGTTTGGCCCTCGGACAGGGGTGGTACGAGCAGTACTTC. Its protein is CASSLALGQGWYEQYF.

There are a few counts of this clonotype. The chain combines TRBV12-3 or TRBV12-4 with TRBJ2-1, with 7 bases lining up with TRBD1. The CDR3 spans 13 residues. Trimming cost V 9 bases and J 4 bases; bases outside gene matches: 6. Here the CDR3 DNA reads TGTGCCAGTCAACCGACAGGGTACAATGAGCAGTTCTTC. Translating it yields CASQPTGYNEQFF.

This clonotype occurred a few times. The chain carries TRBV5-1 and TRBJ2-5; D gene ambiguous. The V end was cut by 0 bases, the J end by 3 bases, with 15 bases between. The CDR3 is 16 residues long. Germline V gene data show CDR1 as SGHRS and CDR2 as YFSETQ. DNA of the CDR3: TGCGCCAGCAGCTTGGGTTCCGCCCCAATTGAAGAGACCCAGTACTTC. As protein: CASSLGSAPIEETQYF.